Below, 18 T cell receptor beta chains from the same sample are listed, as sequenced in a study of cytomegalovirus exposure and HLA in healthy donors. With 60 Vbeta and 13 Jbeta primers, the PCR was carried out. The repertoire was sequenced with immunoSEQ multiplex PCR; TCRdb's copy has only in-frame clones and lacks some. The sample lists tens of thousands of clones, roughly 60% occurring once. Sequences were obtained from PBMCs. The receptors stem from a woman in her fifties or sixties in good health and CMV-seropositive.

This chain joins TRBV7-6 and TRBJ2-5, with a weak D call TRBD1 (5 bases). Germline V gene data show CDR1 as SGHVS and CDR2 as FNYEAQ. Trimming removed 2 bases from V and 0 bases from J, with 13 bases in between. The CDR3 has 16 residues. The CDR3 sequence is CASSLSPGAHQETQYF. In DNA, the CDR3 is TGTGCCAGCAGCTTATCTCCTGGGGCCCACCAAGAGACCCAGTACTTC.

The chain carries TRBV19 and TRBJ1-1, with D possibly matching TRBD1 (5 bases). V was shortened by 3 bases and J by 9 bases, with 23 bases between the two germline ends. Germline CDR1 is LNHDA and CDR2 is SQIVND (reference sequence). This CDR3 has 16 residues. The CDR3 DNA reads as TGTGCCAGTAGTATGGAGGGGTTGCCTCTGACAGCAAAAGCTTTCTTT. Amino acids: CASSMEGLPLTAKAFF.

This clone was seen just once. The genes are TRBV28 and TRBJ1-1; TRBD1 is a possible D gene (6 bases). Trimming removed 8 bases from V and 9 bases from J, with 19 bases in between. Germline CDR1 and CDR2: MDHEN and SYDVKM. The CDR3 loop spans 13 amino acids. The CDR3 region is CASATPQGIKAFF. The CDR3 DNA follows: TGTGCCAGCGCAACACCACAGGGAATCAAAGCTTTCTTT.

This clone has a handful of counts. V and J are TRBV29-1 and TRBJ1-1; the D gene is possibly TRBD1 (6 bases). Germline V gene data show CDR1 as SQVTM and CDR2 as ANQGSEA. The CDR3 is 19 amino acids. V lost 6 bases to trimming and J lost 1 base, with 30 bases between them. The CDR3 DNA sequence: TGCAGCGTCGAGGGGGACAAACAGTTCCACCAAAACCCGAACACTGAAGCTTTCTTT. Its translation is CSVEGDKQFHQNPNTEAFF.

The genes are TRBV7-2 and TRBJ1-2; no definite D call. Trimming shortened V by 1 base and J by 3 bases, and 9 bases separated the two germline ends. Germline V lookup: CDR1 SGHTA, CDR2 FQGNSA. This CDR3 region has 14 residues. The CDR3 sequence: CASSLVDKDYGYTF. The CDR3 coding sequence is TGTGCCAGCAGCTTAGTCGACAAGGACTATGGCTACACCTTC.

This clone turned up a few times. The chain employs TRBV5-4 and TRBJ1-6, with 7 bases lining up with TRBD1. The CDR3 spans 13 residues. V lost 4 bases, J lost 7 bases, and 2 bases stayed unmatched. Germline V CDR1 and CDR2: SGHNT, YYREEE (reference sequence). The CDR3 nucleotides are TGTGCCAGCAGCCTGGGACAGAATTCACCCCTCCACTTT. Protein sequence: CASSLGQNSPLHF.

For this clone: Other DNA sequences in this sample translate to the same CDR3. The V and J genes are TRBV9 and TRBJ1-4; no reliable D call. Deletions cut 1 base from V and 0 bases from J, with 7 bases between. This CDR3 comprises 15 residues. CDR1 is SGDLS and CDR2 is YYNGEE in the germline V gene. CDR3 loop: CASSVSPSTNEKLFF. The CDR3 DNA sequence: TGTGCCAGCAGCGTAAGCCCATCAACTAATGAAAAACTGTTTTTT.

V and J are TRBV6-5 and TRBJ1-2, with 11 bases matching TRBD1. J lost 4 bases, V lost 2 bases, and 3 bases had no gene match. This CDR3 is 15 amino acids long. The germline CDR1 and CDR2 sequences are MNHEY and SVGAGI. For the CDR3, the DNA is TGTGCCAGCAGTTACGGGACAGGGGGTAGCTATGGCTACACCTTC. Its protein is CASSYGTGGSYGYTF.

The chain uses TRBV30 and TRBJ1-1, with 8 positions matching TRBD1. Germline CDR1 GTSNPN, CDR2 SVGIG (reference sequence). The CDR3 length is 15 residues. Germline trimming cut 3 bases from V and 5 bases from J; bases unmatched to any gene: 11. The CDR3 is CAWRPLTGGGTEAFF. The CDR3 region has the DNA TGTGCCTGGAGGCCTCTCACAGGGGGTGGGACTGAAGCTTTCTTT.

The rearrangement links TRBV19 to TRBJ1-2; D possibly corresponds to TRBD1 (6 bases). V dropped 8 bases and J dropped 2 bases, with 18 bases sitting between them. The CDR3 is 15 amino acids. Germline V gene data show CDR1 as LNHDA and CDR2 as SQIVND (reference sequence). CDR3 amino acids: CASFVQGPDNYGYTF. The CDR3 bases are TGTGCCAGTTTCGTCCAGGGGCCAGACAACTATGGCTACACCTTC.

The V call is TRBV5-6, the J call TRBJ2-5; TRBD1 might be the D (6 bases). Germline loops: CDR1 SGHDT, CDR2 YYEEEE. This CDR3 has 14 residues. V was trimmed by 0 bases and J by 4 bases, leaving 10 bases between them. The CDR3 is CASSLVQGIETQYF. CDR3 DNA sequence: TGTGCCAGCAGCTTGGTTCAGGGGATAGAGACCCAGTACTTC.

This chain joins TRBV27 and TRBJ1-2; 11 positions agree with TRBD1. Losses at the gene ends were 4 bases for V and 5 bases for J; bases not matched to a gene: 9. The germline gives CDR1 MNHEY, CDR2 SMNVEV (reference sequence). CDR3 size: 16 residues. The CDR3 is CASSSITGQGVYGYTF. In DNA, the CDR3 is TGTGCCAGCAGTTCGATCACGGGACAGGGGGTATATGGCTACACCTTC.

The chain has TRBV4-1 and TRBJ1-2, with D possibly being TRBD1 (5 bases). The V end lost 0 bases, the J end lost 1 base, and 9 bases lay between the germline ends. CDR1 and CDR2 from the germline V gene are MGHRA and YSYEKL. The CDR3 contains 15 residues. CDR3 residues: CASSQEEGINYGYTF. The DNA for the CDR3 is TGCGCCAGCAGCCAAGAGGAGGGGATTAACTATGGCTACACCTTC.

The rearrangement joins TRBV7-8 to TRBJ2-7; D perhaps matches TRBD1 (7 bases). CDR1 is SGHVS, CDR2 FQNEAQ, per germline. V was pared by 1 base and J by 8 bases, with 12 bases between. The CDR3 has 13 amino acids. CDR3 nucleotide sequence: TGTGCCAGCAGCTTAGAGGAGGGGGCAAAGCAGTACTTC. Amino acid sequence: CASSLEEGAKQYF.

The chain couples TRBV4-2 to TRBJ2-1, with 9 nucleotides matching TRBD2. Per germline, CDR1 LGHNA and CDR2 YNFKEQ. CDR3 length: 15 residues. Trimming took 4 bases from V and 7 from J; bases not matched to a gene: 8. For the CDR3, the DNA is TGTGCCAGCAGCCCGGGGGCGGGGGGGTCGAATGAGCAGTTCTTC. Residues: CASSPGAGGSNEQFF.

CDR3 nucleotides: TGTGCCAGCAGATCAACAGGGGTCGGCTATGGCTACACCTTC. Translating it yields CASRSTGVGYGYTF. This rearrangement joins TRBV6-6 to TRBJ1-2; TRBD1 matches at 7 bases. Germline trimming cut 6 bases from V and 4 bases from J; bases unmatched to any gene: 8. The CDR3 is made up of 14 amino acids. Germline V gene lookup returns CDR1 MNHNY and CDR2 SVGAGI (reference sequence).

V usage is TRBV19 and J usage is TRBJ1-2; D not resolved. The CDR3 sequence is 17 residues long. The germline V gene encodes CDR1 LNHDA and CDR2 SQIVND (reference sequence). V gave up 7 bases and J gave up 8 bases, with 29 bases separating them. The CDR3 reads CASTNSFRSKGGGGYTF. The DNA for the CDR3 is TGTGCCAGTACCAACAGTTTCAGGTCGAAAGGAGGCGGGGGCTACACCTTC. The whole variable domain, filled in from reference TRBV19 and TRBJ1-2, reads DGGITQSPKYLFRKEGQNVTLSCEQNLNHDAMYWYRQDPGQGLRLIYYSQIVNDFQKGDIAEGYSVSREKKESFPLTVTSAQKNPTAFYLCASTNSFRSKGGGGYTFGSGTRLTVV.

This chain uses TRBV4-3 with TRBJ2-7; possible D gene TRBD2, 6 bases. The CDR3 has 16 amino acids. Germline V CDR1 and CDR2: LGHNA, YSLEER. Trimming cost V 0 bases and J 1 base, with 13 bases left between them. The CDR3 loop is CASSQDFGGTSYEQYF. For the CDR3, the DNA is TGCGCCAGCAGCCAAGATTTTGGGGGGACTTCCTACGAGCAGTACTTC.